The next 26 T cell receptor beta chains were all read from a single sample in a study of identifying expanded T cells in peripheral blood. The data were produced by immunoSEQ multiplex PCR, yet TCRdb's version contains in-frame clones alone and is incomplete. This sample has approximately 63,000 clones, with approximately 87% found just once. Material: blood. These receptors were obtained from a person aged 18 to 69 in good health.

The genes are TRBV4-2 and TRBJ2-1; TRBD2 might be the D (6 bases). Looked up from germline, CDR1 is LGHNA and CDR2 is YNFKEQ. Trimming took 0 bases from V and 4 from J, leaving 13 bases between them. CDR3 length: 16 residues. The CDR3 sequence: CASSQEEGQGYNEQFF. CDR3 DNA sequence: TGTGCCAGCAGCCAAGAGGAGGGGCAGGGTTACAATGAGCAGTTCTTC.

The rearrangement uses TRBV27 and TRBJ2-7, with 9 nucleotides matching TRBD1. The CDR3 spans 17 residues. Per the germline V gene, CDR1 is MNHEY and CDR2 is SMNVEV (reference sequence). J lost 2 bases, V lost 7 bases, and 15 bases had no gene match. The CDR3 loop reads CASTLLTGTGIPYEQYF. Written as DNA, the CDR3 is TGTGCCAGCACTCTCTTAACCGGGACAGGGATCCCCTACGAGCAGTACTTC.

V and J are TRBV5-4 and TRBJ2-7; D possibly corresponds to TRBD1 (6 bases). Per germline, CDR1 SGHNT and CDR2 YYREEE (reference sequence). The CDR3 contains 13 residues. V lost 4 bases and J lost 5, with 13 bases in between. The CDR3 DNA reads as TGTGCCAGCAGCAAGACAGGTCGGCACGAGCAGTACTTC. Amino acid sequence: CASSKTGRHEQYF.

The rearrangement uses TRBV6-5 and TRBJ1-2; TRBD1 matches 7 bases. Trimming took 2 bases from V and 3 from J; bases not matched to a gene: 3. The CDR3 has 14 amino acids. Germline loops: CDR1 MNHEY, CDR2 SVGAGI. CDR3 in amino acids: CASSYTGVDYGYTF. CDR3 bases: TGTGCCAGCAGTTACACAGGGGTGGACTATGGCTACACCTTC.

The rearrangement links TRBV5-8 to TRBJ2-3; 11 nucleotides line up with TRBD2. In germline, CDR1 is SGHTS, CDR2 YDEGEE. Losses at the gene ends were 2 bases for V and 1 base for J; bases not matched to a gene: 3. The CDR3 runs to 16 residues. The CDR3 region is CASSLLGLAGTDTQYF. In DNA form, the CDR3 reads TGTGCCAGCAGCTTATTGGGACTAGCGGGCACAGATACGCAGTATTTT.

This clone was seen just once. The chain combines TRBV6-5 with TRBJ2-5, with TRBD1 matching 7 bases. The germline V gene has CDR1 MNHEY and CDR2 SVGAGI. This CDR3 spans 14 amino acids. Trimming at V came to 3 bases and at J to 4 bases, leaving 5 bases not matched to a gene. The CDR3 here is CASSYSTGRETQYF. CDR3 bases: TGTGCCAGCAGTTATTCGACAGGGCGAGAGACCCAGTACTTC.

V usage is TRBV5-1 and J usage is TRBJ1-1; 7 bases match TRBD1. V shed 4 bases and J 3 bases; nucleotides not matched to a gene: 3. The CDR3 is 13 residues long. In germline, CDR1 is SGHRS, CDR2 YFSETQ. For the CDR3, the DNA is TGCGCCAGCAGCGACGACAGGGACACTGAAGCTTTCTTT. Its protein is CASSDDRDTEAFF.

The chain links TRBV5-6 to TRBJ1-1; TRBD1 agrees at 8 bases. J gave up 4 bases and V 1 base, and 6 bases lay outside the gene matches. CDR3 length: 15 residues. Germline CDR1 and CDR2: SGHDT and YYEEEE. The CDR3 protein is CASSLQGAEVTEAFF. CDR3 nucleotide sequence: TGTGCCAGCAGCTTGCAGGGGGCCGAAGTCACTGAAGCTTTCTTT. Together with reference TRBV5-6 and TRBJ1-1, the CDR3 gives the full variable domain: DAGVTQSPTHLIKTRGQQVTLRCSPKSGHDTVSWYQQALGQGPQFIFQYYEEEERQRGNFPDRFSGHQFPNYSSELNVNALLLGDSALYLCASSLQGAEVTEAFFGQGTRLTVV.

The chain employs TRBV15 and TRBJ2-3, with 13 bases fitting TRBD2. CDR3 length: 16 amino acids. Germline assignment: CDR1 LNHNV and CDR2 YYDKDF (reference sequence). With 0 bases clipped from V and 4 bases from J, the junction kept 1 base outside the gene matches. The CDR3 bases are TGTGCCACCAGCAGAGAAGGGACTAGCGGGGCAGATACGCAGTATTTT. Amino acid sequence: CATSREGTSGADTQYF. The whole variable domain, remainder taken from reference TRBV15 and TRBJ2-3, is DAMVIQNPRYQVTQFGKPVTLSCSQTLNHNVMYWYQQKSSQAPKLLFHYYDKDFNNEADTPDNFQSRRPNTSFCFLDIRSPGLGDTAMYLCATSREGTSGADTQYFGPGTRLTVL.

The genes are TRBV14 and TRBJ2-5; D is undetermined. The V end lost 0 bases, the J end lost 4 bases, and 6 bases lay between the germline ends. Germline V gene data show CDR1 as SGHDN and CDR2 as FVKESK. The CDR3 loop spans 13 amino acids. The CDR3 DNA reads as TGTGCCAGCAGCCAAGATTGGGGAGAGACCCAGTACTTC. It specifies CASSQDWGETQYF.

V gene TRBV30 combines with J gene TRBJ1-3; 7 positions match TRBD1. The junction had 5 bases not matched to a gene; V was cut back by 4 bases and J by 5 bases. The V gene's germline CDR1 is GTSNPN and CDR2 SVGIG (reference sequence). This CDR3 comprises 13 residues. The CDR3 DNA is TGTGCCTGGACTAAGGGGGCTCGAAACACCATATATTTT. This gives the protein CAWTKGARNTIYF.

This chain links TRBV6-4 with TRBJ1-6, with a possible D match to TRBD1 (5 bases). The germline gives CDR1 MRHNA, CDR2 SNTAGT. The V gene lost 3 bases and the J gene lost 7 bases, with 13 bases spanning the gap. The CDR3 is 15 amino acids. The CDR3 DNA sequence: TGTGCCAGCAGTGAGGGGCAGACCGGGAATTCACCCCTCCACTTT. It codes for CASSEGQTGNSPLHF.

This chain links TRBV28 with TRBJ2-7; 9 nucleotides match TRBD2. This CDR3 has 16 amino acids. The germline V gene has CDR1 MDHEN and CDR2 SYDVKM. With 4 bases clipped from V and 0 bases from J, the junction kept 7 bases outside the gene matches. CDR3 loop: CASSYISGRSSYEQYF. CDR3 nucleotide sequence: TGTGCCAGCAGTTACATAAGCGGGAGGAGCTCCTACGAGCAGTACTTC.

This chain uses TRBV10-2 with TRBJ1-2; a weak D match, TRBD1 (6 bases). Germline V gene sequence: CDR1 WSHSY, CDR2 SAAADI. CDR3 length: 15 residues. The V end lost 6 bases, the J end lost 0 bases, and 14 bases lay between the germline ends. CDR3 nucleotide sequence: TGCGCCAGCAGCAGAGCGGACAGCCCTAACTATGGCTACACCTTC. This translates into CASSRADSPNYGYTF.

The table lists this clone with a count of one. The genes are TRBV5-1 and TRBJ2-7; no firm D call. Germline assignment: CDR1 SGHRS and CDR2 YFSETQ. CDR3 length: 15 amino acids. V shed 0 bases and J shed 1 base, with 11 bases lying between them. CDR3 sequence (DNA): TGCGCCAGCAGCTTGGTCGGGCCGGGTTCCTACGAGCAGTACTTC. It translates to CASSLVGPGSYEQYF.

This clone was seen more than once but under ten times. The chain couples TRBV12-5 to TRBJ1-2; D not resolved. Germline V gene lookup returns CDR1 LGHNT and CDR2 FRNRAP. The CDR3 contains 12 residues. The V end lost 1 base, the J end lost 9 bases, and 9 bases lay between the germline ends. Here the CDR3 DNA reads TGTGCTAGTGGTTTGGAGGGATTTCGCTACACCTTC. Translating it yields CASGLEGFRYTF.

This sequence joins TRBV5-1 and TRBJ1-1, with unresolved D. V dropped 4 bases and J dropped 1 base, with 11 bases sitting between them. This CDR3 comprises 14 residues. Germline V gene lookup returns CDR1 SGHRS and CDR2 YFSETQ. As DNA, the CDR3 is TGCGCCAGCAGCGCGGACGCGCCGAACACTGAAGCTTTCTTT. Encoded protein: CASSADAPNTEAFF.

The V call is TRBV5-1, the J call TRBJ1-1, with D unclear. In germline, CDR1 is SGHRS, CDR2 YFSETQ. The CDR3 has 15 amino acids. V lost 0 bases to trimming and J lost 5 bases, with 14 bases between them. CDR3 amino acids: CASSLDKTIETEAFF. In nucleotides, the CDR3 is TGCGCCAGCAGCTTGGACAAGACCATTGAGACTGAAGCTTTCTTT.

V is TRBV9 and J is TRBJ2-2; 8 bases are a match to TRBD2. This CDR3 contains 16 residues. The ends lost 0 bases at V and 4 bases at J; junction bases unmatched: 5. Germline CDR1 SGDLS, CDR2 YYNGEE. CDR3 region: CASSVGAGGFTGELFF. The CDR3 DNA follows: TGTGCCAGCAGCGTAGGCGCGGGGGGATTCACCGGGGAGCTGTTTTTT.

J is TRBJ2-3 and V is TRBV9, with 10 bases that match TRBD2. Germline V CDR1 and CDR2: SGDLS, YYNGEE. Trimming at V came to 2 bases and at J to 5 bases, leaving 2 bases not matched to a gene. This CDR3 region has 14 residues. CDR3 nucleotides: TGTGCCAGCAGCGTTAGACTAGCGGGAGATACGCAGTATTTT. The encoded protein is CASSVRLAGDTQYF.

The gene calls are TRBV4-1 and TRBJ2-1; maybe TRBD1 (6 bases). The germline V gene has CDR1 MGHRA and CDR2 YSYEKL. V lost 1 base and J lost 8, with 12 bases in between. The CDR3 is 14 residues long. The CDR3 DNA reads as TGCGCCAGCAGCCAAGGTACAGGGTGGGATGAGCAGTTCTTC. Translation gives CASSQGTGWDEQFF.

V usage is TRBV29-1 and J usage is TRBJ1-2; D gene ambiguous. This CDR3 is 10 amino acids long. V lost 0 bases, J lost 8 bases, and 4 bases lay in between. Germline CDR1 and CDR2: SQVTM and ANQGSEA. CDR3 in DNA: TGCAGCGTTGAAGAAAACGGCTACACCTTC. This translates into CSVEENGYTF.

This chain joins TRBV10-3 and TRBJ2-1; D gene ambiguous. Germline V gene sequence: CDR1 ENHRY, CDR2 SYGVKD. V lost 10 bases, J lost 1 base, and 11 bases lay in between. The CDR3 has 13 residues. CDR3 residues: CASHGPSYNEQFF. The CDR3 nucleotides read TGTGCCAGCCACGGGCCGTCCTACAATGAGCAGTTCTTC.

The rearrangement uses TRBV9 and TRBJ2-7; D might be TRBD1 or TRBD2, each matching 5 bases. The CDR3 has 15 amino acids. Germline V gives CDR1 SGDLS, CDR2 YYNGEE. The V end was cut by 4 bases, the J end by 1 base, with 15 bases between. The CDR3 region has the DNA TGTGCCAGCAGCCCCCGTCGGGACGGTTCCTACGAGCAGTACTTC. Translating it yields CASSPRRDGSYEQYF.

V gene TRBV6-6 combines with J gene TRBJ2-1, with D perhaps TRBD2 (5 bases). The CDR3 runs to 14 residues. The germline V gene encodes CDR1 MNHNY and CDR2 SVGAGI (reference sequence). Trimming pared 2 bases from V and 7 bases from J, leaving 12 bases between. The chain's CDR3 is CASSYPARGNEQFF. CDR3 bases: TGTGCCAGCAGTTACCCCGCCCGGGGAAATGAGCAGTTCTTC.

The chain has TRBV18 and TRBJ2-1, with 7 positions matching TRBD1. Germline V gene data show CDR1 as KGHSH and CDR2 as LQKENI. This CDR3 has 16 amino acids. Trimming took 0 bases from V and 8 from J; bases not matched to a gene: 10. The CDR3 DNA reads as TGTGCCAGCTCACCACCGAGAGGGGGCGCGGGCGATGAGCAGTTCTTC. Amino acids: CASSPPRGGAGDEQFF.